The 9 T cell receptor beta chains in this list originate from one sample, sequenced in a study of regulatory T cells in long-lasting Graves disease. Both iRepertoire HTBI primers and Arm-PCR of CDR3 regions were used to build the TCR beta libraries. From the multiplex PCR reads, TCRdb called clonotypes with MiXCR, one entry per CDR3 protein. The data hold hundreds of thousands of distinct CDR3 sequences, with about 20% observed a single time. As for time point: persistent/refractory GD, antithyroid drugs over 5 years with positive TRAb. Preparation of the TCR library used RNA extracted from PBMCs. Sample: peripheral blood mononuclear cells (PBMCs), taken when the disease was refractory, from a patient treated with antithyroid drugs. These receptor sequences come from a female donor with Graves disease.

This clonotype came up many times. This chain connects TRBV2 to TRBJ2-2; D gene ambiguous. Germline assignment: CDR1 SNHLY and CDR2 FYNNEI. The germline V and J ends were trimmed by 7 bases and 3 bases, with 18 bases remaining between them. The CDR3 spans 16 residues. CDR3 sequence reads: CASIERPLLDTGELFF. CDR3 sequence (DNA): TGTGCCAGCATCGAGAGACCTTTACTGGACACCGGGGAGCTGTTTTTT.

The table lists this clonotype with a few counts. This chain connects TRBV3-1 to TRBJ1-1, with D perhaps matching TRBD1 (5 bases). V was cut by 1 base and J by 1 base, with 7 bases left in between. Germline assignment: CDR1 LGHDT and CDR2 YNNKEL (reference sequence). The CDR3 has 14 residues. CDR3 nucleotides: TGTGCCAGCAGCCAAGGGACACGGAACACTGAAGCTTTCTTT. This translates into CASSQGTRNTEAFF.

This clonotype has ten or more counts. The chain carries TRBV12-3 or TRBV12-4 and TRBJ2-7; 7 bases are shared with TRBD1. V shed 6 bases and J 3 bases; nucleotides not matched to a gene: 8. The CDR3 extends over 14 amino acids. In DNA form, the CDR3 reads TGTGCCAGCAGGGGCGGACAGGTCGTCTACGAGCAGTACTTC. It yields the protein CASRGGQVVYEQYF.

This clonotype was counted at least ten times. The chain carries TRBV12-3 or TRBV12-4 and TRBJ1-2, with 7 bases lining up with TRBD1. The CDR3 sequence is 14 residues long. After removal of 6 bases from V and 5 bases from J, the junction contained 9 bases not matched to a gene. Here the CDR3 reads CASSRDRATYGYTF. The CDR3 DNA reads TGTGCCAGCAGCCGTGACAGGGCTACTTATGGCTACACCTTC.

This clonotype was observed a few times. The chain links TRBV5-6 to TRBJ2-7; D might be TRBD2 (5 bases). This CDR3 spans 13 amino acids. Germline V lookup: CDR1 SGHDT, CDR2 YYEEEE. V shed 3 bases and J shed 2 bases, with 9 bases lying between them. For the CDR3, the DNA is TGTGCCAGCAGCTCCCGGCGGGCCTACGAGCAGTACTTC. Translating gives CASSSRRAYEQYF.

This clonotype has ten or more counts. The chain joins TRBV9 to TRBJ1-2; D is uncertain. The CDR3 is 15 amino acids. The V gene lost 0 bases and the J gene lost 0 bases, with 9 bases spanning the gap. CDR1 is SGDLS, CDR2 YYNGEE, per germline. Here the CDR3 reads CASSVGQAANYGYTF. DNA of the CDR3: TGTGCCAGCAGCGTAGGCCAGGCAGCTAACTATGGCTACACCTTC.

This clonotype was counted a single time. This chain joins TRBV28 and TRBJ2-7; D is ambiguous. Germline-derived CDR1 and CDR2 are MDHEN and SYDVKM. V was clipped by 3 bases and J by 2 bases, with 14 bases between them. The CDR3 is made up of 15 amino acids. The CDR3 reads CASSFLTELTYEQYF. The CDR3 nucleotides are TGTGCCAGCAGTTTTCTGACGGAACTTACCTACGAGCAGTACTTC.

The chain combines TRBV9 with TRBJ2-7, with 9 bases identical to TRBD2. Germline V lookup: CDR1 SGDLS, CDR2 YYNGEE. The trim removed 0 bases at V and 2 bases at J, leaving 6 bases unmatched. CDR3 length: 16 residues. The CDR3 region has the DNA TGTGCCAGCAGCGTAGAGTGGACTAGCGTCCCCTACGAGCAGTACTTC. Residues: CASSVEWTSVPYEQYF.

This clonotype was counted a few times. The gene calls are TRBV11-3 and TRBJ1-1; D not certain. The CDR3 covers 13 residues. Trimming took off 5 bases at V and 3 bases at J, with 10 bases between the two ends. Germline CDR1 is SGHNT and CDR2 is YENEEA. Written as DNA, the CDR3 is TGTGCCAGCAGCCCCCAAACCTACACTGAAGCTTTCTTT. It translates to CASSPQTYTEAFF.